Presented here are 30 T cell receptor beta chains from one specimen sequenced in a study of cytomegalovirus exposure and HLA in healthy donors. It was with 60 Vbeta and 13 Jbeta primers that the PCR ran. TCRdb's copy holds only in-frame clones and misses some; the assay was immunoSEQ multiplex PCR. The table records 150,000 or so clones, about 80% of them present only once. Sample: PBMCs. These receptors originate from a man aged 25 to 45 in good health and CMV-seropositive.

The chain links TRBV7-3 to TRBJ2-3, with 9 bases matching TRBD2. The CDR3 has 15 amino acids. The V gene's germline CDR1 is SGHTA and CDR2 FQGTGA. J gave up 1 base and V 6 bases, and 5 bases lay outside the gene matches. CDR3 sequence (DNA): TGTGCCAGCAGTCCTAGCGGGGTGGGCACAGATACGCAGTATTTT. Translation gives CASSPSGVGTDTQYF.

The CDR3 nucleotides are TGCGCCAGCAGCTTGCAGGGGTCAGCAGAGACCCAGTACTTC. This codes for CASSLQGSAETQYF. The V and J genes are TRBV5-1 and TRBJ2-5; D might be TRBD1 (6 bases). Germline lookup yields CDR1 SGHRS and CDR2 YFSETQ. This CDR3 is built from 14 residues. Trimming removed 1 base at V and 4 bases at J, with 11 bases between.

The V and J genes are TRBV28 and TRBJ2-7; 8 bases map to TRBD1. CDR3 length: 14 amino acids. The ends lost 6 bases at V and 0 bases at J; junction bases unmatched: 4. Germline CDR1 and CDR2: MDHEN and SYDVKM. The chain's CDR3 is CASRKQGGSYEQYF. CDR3 sequence (DNA): TGTGCCAGCAGAAAACAGGGGGGCTCCTACGAGCAGTACTTC.

This clone occurred a few times. The chain employs TRBV25-1 and TRBJ2-7, with TRBD1 identical over 10 bases. CDR1 and CDR2 from the germline V gene are MGHDK and SYGVNS. The CDR3 has 17 amino acids. The V and J ends lost 6 bases and 4 bases, in that order; junction bases with no gene match: 15. Here the CDR3 reads CASSVTSLDRGLYEQYF. CDR3 sequence (DNA): TGTGCCAGCAGCGTCACAAGCTTAGACAGGGGGCTGTACGAGCAGTACTTC.

The chain has TRBV2 and TRBJ2-7; no clear D gene. The CDR3 sequence is 12 residues long. CDR1 is SNHLY and CDR2 is FYNNEI in the germline V gene. V shed 6 bases and J shed 3 bases, with 9 bases lying between them. CDR3 DNA: TGTGCCAGCAGATCACTAAACTACGAGCAGTACTTC. Its translation: CASRSLNYEQYF. The entire variable domain, with the rest obtained from reference TRBV2 and TRBJ2-7, is as follows: EPEVTQTPSHQVTQMGQEVILRCVPISNHLYFYWYRQILGQKVEFLVSFYNNEISEKSEIFDDQFSVERPDGSNFTLKIRSTKLEDSAMYFCASRSLNYEQYFGPGTRLTVT.

The rearrangement joins TRBV6-5 to TRBJ2-4, with 10 bases that match TRBD2. The germline V gene has CDR1 MNHEY and CDR2 SVGAGI. V was pared by 7 bases and J by 8 bases, with 11 bases of the junction left unmatched. There are 15 residues in the CDR3. CDR3 bases: TGTGCCAGCACGGAGGCTAGCGGGAGTGGGGACATTCAGTACTTC. This sequence encodes CASTEASGSGDIQYF.

The table lists this clone with a count of one. The genes are TRBV29-1 and TRBJ2-5, with TRBD2 identical over 10 bases. Germline CDR1 SQVTM, CDR2 ANQGSEA. CDR3 length: 14 amino acids. The junction had 6 bases not matched to a gene; V was cut back by 7 bases and J by 1 base. The CDR3: CSGRLAGVQETQYF. The DNA for the CDR3 is TGCAGCGGGAGGCTAGCGGGAGTCCAAGAGACCCAGTACTTC.

The V call is TRBV5-4, the J call TRBJ1-1; no reliable D call. Germline V gene lookup returns CDR1 SGHNT and CDR2 YYREEE (reference sequence). V was cut by 3 bases and J by 7 bases, with 19 bases left in between. The CDR3 sequence is 15 residues long. CDR3 sequence: CASSYYLRSNHEAFF. The CDR3 nucleotides are TGTGCCAGCAGCTACTACTTGCGATCCAACCATGAAGCTTTCTTT.

V gene TRBV5-1 combines with J gene TRBJ2-7, with 7 positions matching TRBD1. The CDR3 sequence is 15 residues long. J lost 0 bases, V lost 4 bases, and 7 bases had no gene match. CDR1 SGHRS and CDR2 YFSETQ come from the germline V gene. The CDR3 region is CASSDRDSISYEQYF. CDR3 DNA sequence: TGCGCCAGCAGCGACCGGGACAGTATCTCCTACGAGCAGTACTTC.

The rearrangement joins TRBV2 to TRBJ1-2; tentatively, D is TRBD1 (6 bases). Germline CDR1 and CDR2: SNHLY and FYNNEI. The V end was cut by 6 bases, the J end by 8 bases, with 16 bases between. The CDR3 spans 13 residues. The CDR3 loop is CASRETGYSGYTF. CDR3 nucleotides: TGTGCCAGCAGGGAGACAGGTTACTCCGGCTACACCTTC.

This chain joins TRBV5-1 and TRBJ2-3; D is undetermined. CDR3 length: 15 amino acids. CDR1 is SGHRS and CDR2 is YFSETQ in the germline V gene. The V and J ends lost 4 bases and 10 bases respectively, with 22 bases between them. The CDR3 region has the DNA TGCGCCAGCAGCCCCGAAAATACAGATACGTTGCCGCAGTATTTT. Translated, it gives CASSPENTDTLPQYF.

For this clone: One end of the junction is discordant with germline, which a read error may explain. The V and J genes are TRBV13 and TRBJ2-5, with TRBD2 identical over 9 bases. The CDR3 has 19 amino acids. The germline V gene encodes CDR1 PRHDT and CDR2 FYEKMQ (reference sequence). As DNA, the CDR3 is TGTGCCAGCAGCGAACTCCCCCTAGCGGGACAATCTGCACAAGAGACCCGGTACTTC. The encoded protein is CASSELPLAGQSAQETRYF.

The chain links TRBV5-1 to TRBJ2-3; tentative D call: TRBD2 (5 bases). CDR1 and CDR2 (germline): SGHRS, YFSETQ. This CDR3 is built from 12 residues. V was clipped by 6 bases and J by 4 bases, with 9 bases between them. The CDR3 DNA sequence: TGCGCCAGCACCCTAGCCCCAGATACGCAGTATTTT. This encodes CASTLAPDTQYF.

The chain carries TRBV5-1 and TRBJ2-1; possibly TRBD1 for D (5 bases). The CDR3 has 15 residues. Germline CDR1 reads SGHRS; CDR2 reads YFSETQ. Trimming shortened V by 2 bases and J by 0 bases, and 9 bases separated the two germline ends. In DNA form, the CDR3 reads TGCGCCAGCAGCTTACGACAGAGCTCCTACAATGAGCAGTTCTTC. This encodes CASSLRQSSYNEQFF.

The chain is built from TRBV5-1 and TRBJ2-1; TRBD1 agrees at 9 bases. V lost 7 bases, J lost 9 bases, and 14 bases stayed unmatched. The CDR3 has 15 amino acids. Germline V gives CDR1 SGHRS, CDR2 YFSETQ. The CDR3 sequence is CASRPKGQGIPEQFF. The CDR3 nucleotides are TGCGCCAGCCGGCCCAAGGGACAGGGAATCCCTGAGCAGTTCTTC.

There are a few counts of this clone. The chain employs TRBV2 and TRBJ1-1; the D gene is possibly TRBD1 (6 bases). The germline V and J ends were trimmed by 2 bases and 0 bases, with 7 bases remaining between them. Germline CDR1 SNHLY, CDR2 FYNNEI. CDR3 size: 14 residues. CDR3 nucleotides: TGTGCCAGCAGTGAACAGGGGCTGAACACTGAAGCTTTCTTT. Protein: CASSEQGLNTEAFF.

The rearrangement links TRBV28 to TRBJ2-5; tentatively, D is TRBD1 (5 bases). Judging by the DNA end, TRBJ2-7 fits better; the J call may be wrong. In germline, CDR1 is MDHEN, CDR2 SYDVKM. The CDR3 length is 15 residues. The CDR3 loop reads CASSFNAGSTYEQYF. The CDR3 DNA is TGTGCCAGCAGTTTCAATGCAGGGTCAACCTACGAGCAGTACTTC.

This clone is a singleton in its sample. The chain joins TRBV10-3 to TRBJ2-3, with 9 bases lining up with TRBD1. The ends lost 3 bases at V and 4 bases at J; junction bases unmatched: 8. The CDR3 is made up of 16 amino acids. Germline loops: CDR1 ENHRY, CDR2 SYGVKD. The CDR3 loop reads CAISEPGQGDPDTQYF. CDR3 coding DNA: TGTGCCATCAGTGAACCGGGACAGGGAGACCCAGATACGCAGTATTTT.

V is TRBV18 and J is TRBJ1-1, with a possible D match to TRBD1 (5 bases). V was shortened by 2 bases and J by 0 bases, with 13 bases between the two germline ends. CDR3 length equals 16 residues. The germline CDR1 and CDR2 sequences are KGHSH and LQKENI. In DNA, the CDR3 is TGTGCCAGCTCACCAACAACAGGTAATGTGAACACTGAAGCTTTCTTT. This encodes CASSPTTGNVNTEAFF.

The rearrangement uses TRBV4-1 and TRBJ2-1; tentatively, D is TRBD2 (7 bases). CDR1 is MGHRA and CDR2 is YSYEKL in the germline V gene. V was trimmed by 2 bases and J by 7 bases, leaving 24 bases between them. This CDR3 spans 18 amino acids. CDR3 coding DNA: TGCGCCAGCAGCCAACCCTCGCTAGGAGGGGGGGCCGGGAATGAGCAGTTCTTC. Amino acids: CASSQPSLGGGAGNEQFF.

This clone has a single count. The chain combines TRBV28 with TRBJ1-5; perhaps TRBD1 as D (5 bases). Germline-derived CDR1 and CDR2 are MDHEN and SYDVKM. The CDR3 is 17 residues long. V dropped 6 bases and J dropped 0 bases, with 18 bases sitting between them. The DNA for the CDR3 is TGTGCCAGCAGCCCTCCTGGGGCTACCTATAGCAATCAGCCCCAGCATTTT. Translation gives CASSPPGATYSNQPQHF.

The V and J genes are TRBV14 and TRBJ2-2; D unclear. Germline assignment: CDR1 SGHDN and CDR2 FVKESK. The V and J ends lost 3 bases and 1 base respectively, with 9 bases between them. The CDR3 is 15 amino acids. CDR3 coding DNA: TGTGCCAGCAGCCATTTTGTATTGAACACCGGGGAGCTGTTTTTT. It codes for CASSHFVLNTGELFF. Combining the CDR3 with reference TRBV14 and TRBJ2-2 gives the whole variable domain EAGVTQFPSHSVIEKGQTVTLRCDPISGHDNLYWYRRVMGKEIKFLLHFVKESKQDESGMPNNRFLAERTGGTYSTLKVQPAELEDSGVYFCASSHFVLNTGELFFGEGSRLTVL.

Only one count was recorded for this clone. The chain has TRBV30 and TRBJ1-6; the D gene is possibly TRBD1 (5 bases). The CDR3 is 14 amino acids. Germline V CDR1 and CDR2: GTSNPN, SVGIG (reference sequence). Trimming shortened V by 4 bases and J by 14 bases, and 21 bases separated the two germline ends. CDR3 sequence: CAWTLGVLGTSLHF. As DNA, the CDR3 is TGTGCCTGGACGCTAGGGGTTCTCGGAACATCCCTCCACTTT.

This clone occurred a few times. The genes are TRBV4-1 and TRBJ2-7; TRBD1 aligns across 9 bases. This CDR3 is built from 14 residues. In germline, CDR1 is MGHRA, CDR2 YSYEKL. Trimming cost V 4 bases and J 9 bases; bases outside gene matches: 10. The CDR3 protein is CASSPQGQGSGQYF. The CDR3 DNA sequence: TGCGCCAGCAGCCCCCAGGGACAGGGTAGTGGGCAGTACTTC.

This clone has just a few counts. This rearrangement joins TRBV5-6 to TRBJ1-1, with 11 bases identical to TRBD1. The CDR3 contains 14 residues. Germline V gene lookup returns CDR1 SGHDT and CDR2 YYEEEE. With 4 bases clipped from V and 10 bases from J, the junction kept 9 bases outside the gene matches. In nucleotides, the CDR3 is TGTGCCAGCAGCCCTCGGACAGGGGGCGAGGTAGCTTTCTTT. As protein: CASSPRTGGEVAFF. Drawing the rest from reference TRBV5-6 and TRBJ1-1, the complete variable domain is DAGVTQSPTHLIKTRGQQVTLRCSPKSGHDTVSWYQQALGQGPQFIFQYYEEEERQRGNFPDRFSGHQFPNYSSELNVNALLLGDSALYLCASSPRTGGEVAFFGQGTRLTVV.

The chain employs TRBV5-8 and TRBJ1-5, with D possibly TRBD1 on 6 matching bases. This CDR3 comprises 16 residues. Trimming pared 1 base from V and 5 bases from J, leaving 16 bases between. CDR1 SGHTS and CDR2 YDEGEE come from the germline V gene. The CDR3 region has the DNA TGTGCCAGCAGCTTGCCTATTCAGGGGTTCTATCAGCCCCAGCATTTT. Its translation is CASSLPIQGFYQPQHF. The full variable domain, completed using reference TRBV5-8 and TRBJ1-5, is EAGVTQSPTHLIKTRGQQATLRCSPISGHTSVYWYQQALGLGLQFLLWYDEGEERNRGNFPPRFSGRQFPNYSSELNVNALELEDSALYLCASSLPIQGFYQPQHFGDGTRLSIL.

V usage is TRBV2 and J usage is TRBJ2-1; D is perhaps TRBD1 (5 bases). The CDR3 is 13 residues long. CDR1 and CDR2 (germline): SNHLY, FYNNEI. The V and J ends lost 6 bases and 6 bases respectively, with 12 bases between them. The CDR3: CASRKGIVNEQFF. DNA of the CDR3: TGTGCCAGCAGGAAGGGGATCGTCAATGAGCAGTTCTTC. Combining the CDR3 with reference TRBV2 and TRBJ2-1 gives the whole variable domain EPEVTQTPSHQVTQMGQEVILRCVPISNHLYFYWYRQILGQKVEFLVSFYNNEISEKSEIFDDQFSVERPDGSNFTLKIRSTKLEDSAMYFCASRKGIVNEQFFGPGTRLTVL.

This chain connects TRBV30 to TRBJ1-5, with 10 nucleotides matching TRBD1. CDR3 size: 15 residues. Germline values: CDR1 GTSNPN, CDR2 SVGIG (reference sequence). J gave up 5 bases and V 4 bases, and 8 bases lay outside the gene matches. The CDR3 spells CAWTRDRGLDQPQHF. The CDR3 coding sequence is TGTGCCTGGACTAGGGACAGGGGTTTGGATCAGCCCCAGCATTTT.

This chain links TRBV6-5 with TRBJ2-1; 9 bases are a match to TRBD1. The V segment lost 6 bases and the J segment 6 bases; nucleotides outside the gene matches: 9. This CDR3 spans 15 amino acids. Germline V gene sequence: CDR1 MNHEY, CDR2 SVGAGI. CDR3 protein: CASSSPRTGANEQFF. Written as DNA, the CDR3 is TGTGCCAGCAGCTCCCCGAGGACAGGGGCCAATGAGCAGTTCTTC.

J is TRBJ2-2 and V is TRBV9, with TRBD2 matching 9 bases. This CDR3 comprises 16 residues. The ends lost 3 bases at V and 5 bases at J; junction bases unmatched: 8. The germline V gene encodes CDR1 SGDLS and CDR2 YYNGEE. The CDR3 is CASSGASGTGTGELFF. For the CDR3, the DNA is TGTGCCAGCAGCGGCGCTAGCGGGACGGGTACCGGGGAGCTGTTTTTT.